The sequence of this TCR beta chain was determined in a study of beta chain features in type 1 diabetes (dated by TCRdb to 2016 to 2019). Context from the whole study: No differences in mean age, gender distribution, total cell number or subset yield were found between patients and healthy donors. Regulatory and stem cell-like memory subsets were obtained from only 8 patients and about eight healthy donors, while naive and central memory subsets were obtained from all 30 or so donors. The study compared the TCRB repertoires of sorted circulating CD4+ T cell subsets in recently diagnosed type 1 diabetes patients with those in matched healthy donors. A total of approximately 99,000,000 sorted cells were examined across all samples, and RNA yield correlated strongly with the number of cells per subset.

Spanning cysteine to phenylalanine, the CDR3 consists of 17 amino acids. Only the CDR3 DNA is retained, 51 bases long and in frame from the first base. Ends trimmed: V by 0 bases, J by 0 bases; bases unmatched to a gene: 4. The germline V gene specifies SGHRS as CDR1 and YFSETQ as CDR2. As for this clone: Its antigen is unknown. No base quality values were provided; no much bigger clone lies one nucleotide off.

Study-wide conclusions, independent of this receptor: A moderate but significant shortening of TCRB CDR3 length was observed in type 1 diabetes patients in all four CD4+ subsets. Sequencing cDNA rather than genomic DNA could over-represent highly expressing activated cells, although activation and CD3 levels did not differ between groups. HLA sub-analyses involved small numbers of individuals, so any influence of HLA type on TCRB rearrangement remained unresolved. Shorter templates might have been favored by PCR, but patient and control samples were amplified and corrected together, so both groups would have been affected equally by any skew. Naive, central memory and regulatory TCRB repertoires appeared to be more alike among patients than among healthy donors. Patients with type 1 diabetes made fewer insertions and deleted more nucleotides at VDJ recombination sites, implying thymic rearrangement abnormalities.

Each donor gave one peripheral blood draw, averaging approximately 120 mL, which was collected into heparinised tubes. A BD FACSAria II was used to sort naive, central memory, regulatory and stem cell-like memory CD4+ T cells with a panel that included CD45RO, CCR7, CD25, CD127, CD95 and CD27. All sorted populations exceeded 95% purity. PBMCs were separated immediately by Lymphoprep density gradient centrifugation and were stained directly, without being cultured. So that batch effects would be minimized, each experiment stained and sorted samples in pairs, pairing one healthy donor with one patient. The entire amount of isolated RNA was reverse transcribed using the High Capacity cDNA Reverse Transcription Kit, so the sequenced TCRB transcripts were expressed ones. Deep immunoSEQ sequencing was applied to naive, central memory and regulatory T cell samples, giving an average of around 3.4 million total reads per sample. Sorted cells were lysed in RLT buffer, and RNA was extracted using DNase-treated RNeasy Micro or Mini kits according to cell number. Each cell subset was processed separately to prevent cross-contamination, with patient and healthy donor samples processed together. The immunoSEQ multiplex PCR was used to amplify TCRB sequences from cDNA, generating 87-bp fragments that spanned the CDR3 region. Amplicons were sequenced on the Illumina HiSeq platform. The original methods were these. PCR bias was corrected computationally using synthetic template baselines, and reads within Hamming distance 2 were collapsed, with unmergeable singletons discarded. Reads were aligned to IMGT to assign V, D and J genes, CDR3 length, and insertions or deletions at six rearrangement sites. Within each subset, clonotype counts were normalized to the number of sorted cells before true diversity and Gini coefficients were calculated with the tcR R package. Repertoire sharing was quantified using the overlap coefficient calculated on TCRB nucleotide sequences. As a proxy for the pre-selection repertoire, out-of-frame TCRB sequences from naive cells were analyzed. Sourced from immuneACCESS, this table was stored by TCRdb with only in-frame sequences that have V and J called. A share of the clones is absent; for the studies checked, an unresolved V gene accounts for under half, and the remainder has no known explanation. V, J and clone size are taken as reported in that table, and D and trimming were inferred from the DNA itself. The sample table holds about 370,000 clones, of which about 15% were seen once. The ten largest clones represent 0.019% of the sample.

Recombination linked TRBV5-1 to TRBJ2-1; 9 junctional bases match TRBD2. The sequence was obtained from a woman aged 18-29 years in good health. Sample: naive CD4+ T cells from blood. The sample's cell subset or site, from its label and the paper: true naive CD4+ T cells. The bases read TGCGCCAGCAGCTTGGCTAGCGGGGTACACTCCTACAATGAGCAGTTCTTC. Its translation is CASSLASGVHSYNEQFF.